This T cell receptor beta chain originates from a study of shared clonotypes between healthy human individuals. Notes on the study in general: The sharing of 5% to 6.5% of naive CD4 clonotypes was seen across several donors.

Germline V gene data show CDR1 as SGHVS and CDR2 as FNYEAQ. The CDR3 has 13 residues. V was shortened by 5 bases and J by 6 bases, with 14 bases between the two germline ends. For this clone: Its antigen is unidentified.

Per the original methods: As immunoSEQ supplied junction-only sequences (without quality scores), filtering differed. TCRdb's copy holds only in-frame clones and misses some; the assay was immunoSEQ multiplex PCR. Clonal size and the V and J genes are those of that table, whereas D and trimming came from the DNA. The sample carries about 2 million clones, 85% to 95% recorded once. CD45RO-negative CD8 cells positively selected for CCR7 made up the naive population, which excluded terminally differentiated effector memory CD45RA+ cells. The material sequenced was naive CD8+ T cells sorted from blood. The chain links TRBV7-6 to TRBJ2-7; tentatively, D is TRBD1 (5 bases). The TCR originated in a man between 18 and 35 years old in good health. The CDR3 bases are TGTGCCAGCAGCCTAAGTTCAGGGCGCGAGCAGTACTTC. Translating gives CASSLSSGREQYF.